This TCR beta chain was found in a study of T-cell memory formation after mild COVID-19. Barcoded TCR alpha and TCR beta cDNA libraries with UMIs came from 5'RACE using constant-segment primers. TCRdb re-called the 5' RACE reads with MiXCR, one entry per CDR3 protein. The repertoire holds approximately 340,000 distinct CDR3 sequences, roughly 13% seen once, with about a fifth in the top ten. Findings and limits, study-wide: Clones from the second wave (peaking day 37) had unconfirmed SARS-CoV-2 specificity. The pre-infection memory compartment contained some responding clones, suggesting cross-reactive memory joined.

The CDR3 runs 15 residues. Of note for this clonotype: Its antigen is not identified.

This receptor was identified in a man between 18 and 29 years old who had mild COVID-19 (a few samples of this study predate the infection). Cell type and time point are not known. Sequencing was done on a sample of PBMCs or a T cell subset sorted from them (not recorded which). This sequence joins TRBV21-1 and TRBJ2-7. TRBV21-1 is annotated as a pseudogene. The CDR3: CASSPTEPNRYEQYF. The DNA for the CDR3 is TGTGCCAGCAGCCCGACGGAACCCAACCGCTACGAGCAGTACTTC.